This passage covers 17 T cell receptor beta chains from one sample sequenced in a study of response to subunit inactivated influenza vaccine. TCRdb passed the RT-PCR reads through MiXCR, listing each CDR3 protein once. This sample has around 320,000 distinct CDR3 sequences, with about 20% found just once. This material consisted of PBMCs from blood, taken less than 22 months after vaccination. Source of these receptors: a man between 50 and 75 years old who received an inactivated influenza vaccine.

V gene TRBV20-1 combines with J gene TRBJ2-1, with a tentative D call TRBD1 (6 bases). This CDR3 has 17 residues. CDR1 DFQATT and CDR2 SNEGSKA come from the germline V gene (reference sequence). Deletions cut 5 bases from V and 0 bases from J, with 20 bases between. The CDR3 nucleotides read TGCAGTGCTTTAACTTGGACAGTCCAAAGCTCCTACAATGAGCAGTTCTTC. Translated, it gives CSALTWTVQSSYNEQFF.

This clonotype was counted at least ten times. V usage is TRBV20-1 and J usage is TRBJ1-5; D remains ambiguous. Per germline, CDR1 DFQATT and CDR2 SNEGSKA (reference sequence). The CDR3 loop spans 19 amino acids. V lost 0 bases and J lost 0, with 21 bases in between. CDR3 nucleotide sequence: TGCAGTGCTAGAGACCGACGTAGGTCGGTAGCATATAGCAATCAGCCCCAGCATTTT. Residues: CSARDRRRSVAYSNQPQHF.

This clonotype has just a few counts. The chain couples TRBV7-9 to TRBJ1-1, with D maybe TRBD1 (6 bases). The CDR3 is 15 amino acids. Per the germline V gene, CDR1 is SEHNR and CDR2 is FQNEAQ (reference sequence). V lost 2 bases to trimming and J lost 6 bases, with 16 bases between them. CDR3 bases: TGTGCCAGCAGCTTATTGCAGGGGATCATAGCTGAAGCTTTCTTT. Translated, it gives CASSLLQGIIAEAFF. Complete variable domain (other parts from reference TRBV7-9 and TRBJ1-1): DTGVSQNPRHKITKRGQNVTFRCDPISEHNRLYWYRQTLGQGPEFLTYFQNEAQLEKSRLLSDRFSAERPKGSFSTLEIQRTEQGDSAMYLCASSLLQGIIAEAFFGQGTRLTVV.

This clonotype has a handful of counts. This chain links TRBV28 with TRBJ1-1; D is undetermined. Germline V lookup: CDR1 MDHEN, CDR2 SYDVKM. Trimming left V 3 bases short and J 5 bases short, with 7 bases between. This CDR3 contains 12 residues. CDR3 residues: CASSFIRTEAFF. CDR3 DNA: TGTGCCAGCAGTTTTATCCGAACTGAAGCTTTCTTT.

This chain connects TRBV20-1 to TRBJ2-5; D unresolved. Per germline, CDR1 DFQATT and CDR2 SNEGSKA (reference sequence). Trimming pared 6 bases from V and 0 bases from J, leaving 8 bases between. This CDR3 spans 12 amino acids. The CDR3, as DNA: TGCAGTGCCCTGACGGACCAAGAGACCCAGTACTTC. Its protein product is CSALTDQETQYF.

The chain employs TRBV20-1 and TRBJ2-4, with 7 bases fitting TRBD1. This CDR3 spans 12 amino acids. V shed 5 bases, J shed 9 bases, and the junction held 7 bases outside the gene matches. Per germline, CDR1 DFQATT and CDR2 SNEGSKA (reference sequence). The CDR3 nucleotides read TGCAGTGCTTGGACAGGAAAGGGCATTCAGTACTTC. Translated, it gives CSAWTGKGIQYF.

V gene TRBV6-1 combines with J gene TRBJ1-2; a possible D gene is TRBD1 (6 bases). CDR3 length: 15 residues. Germline CDR1 reads MNHNS; CDR2 reads SASEGT. V was clipped by 6 bases and J by 6 bases, with 20 bases between them. The CDR3 sequence is CASSRLQGFLDGYTF. The CDR3 coding sequence is TGTGCCAGCAGCCGACTGCAGGGGTTTCTTGATGGCTACACCTTC.

The chain joins TRBV20-1 to TRBJ2-2; perhaps D is TRBD1 or TRBD2 (5 bases each). The CDR3 is 13 amino acids. V was cut by 6 bases and J by 8 bases, with 16 bases left in between. Germline V gives CDR1 DFQATT, CDR2 SNEGSKA (reference sequence). The CDR3 is CSAERGRAGELFF. CDR3 DNA sequence: TGCAGTGCGGAGAGGGGAAGGGCTGGGGAGCTGTTTTTT.

This clonotype was counted between two and nine times. This rearrangement joins TRBV4-3 to TRBJ1-1; 7 nucleotides match TRBD1. J was trimmed by 0 bases and V by 3 bases; bases with no gene match: 4. The CDR3 is 15 residues long. CDR1 and CDR2 from the germline V gene are LGHNA and YSLEER. The CDR3 region is CASSHGQVLNTEAFF. The CDR3 DNA reads as TGCGCCAGCAGCCATGGACAGGTGCTGAACACTGAAGCTTTCTTT.

This clonotype was observed a single time. This chain connects TRBV28 to TRBJ2-3; TRBD2 aligns across 13 bases. The CDR3 spans 13 residues. Germline-derived CDR1 and CDR2 are MDHEN and SYDVKM. J lost 6 bases, V lost 11 bases, and 5 bases had no gene match. This CDR3 is CAGGLAGTDTQYF. The CDR3 DNA reads TGTGCCGGGGGACTAGCGGGGACTGATACGCAGTATTTT.

This clonotype was seen repeatedly, ten times or more. This rearrangement joins TRBV4-2 to TRBJ1-2; D uncertain. The V end was cut by 0 bases, the J end by 0 bases, with 17 bases between. The CDR3 runs 18 residues. CDR1 LGHNA and CDR2 YNFKEQ come from the germline V gene. The CDR3 region has the DNA TGTGCCAGCAGCCAAGACCCCGCGGTAATCCACGCTAACTATGGCTACACCTTC. Encoded protein: CASSQDPAVIHANYGYTF.

This chain joins TRBV28 and TRBJ1-6, with D unclear. This CDR3 comprises 12 residues. Per germline, CDR1 MDHEN and CDR2 SYDVKM. V lost 2 bases and J 14 bases, leaving 10 bases between the germline ends. The CDR3 DNA reads as TGTGCCAGCAGTTTAAGTTGGAAAACCCTCCACTTT. Amino acid sequence: CASSLSWKTLHF.

V and J are TRBV20-1 and TRBJ2-1, with D unclear. The V end was cut by 6 bases, the J end by 0 bases, with 21 bases between. Germline V lookup: CDR1 DFQATT, CDR2 SNEGSKA (reference sequence). The CDR3 has 17 amino acids. CDR3 sequence reads: CSASSFADPSSYNEQFF. CDR3 coding DNA: TGCAGTGCCAGCAGTTTCGCGGACCCGAGCTCCTACAATGAGCAGTTCTTC.

This clonotype was detected a few times. The rearrangement uses TRBV9 and TRBJ2-1; perhaps TRBD2 as D (5 bases). CDR1 and CDR2 (germline): SGDLS, YYNGEE. The CDR3 runs 14 residues. V lost 2 bases and J lost 2, with 8 bases in between. CDR3 loop: CASSVGGPYNEQFF. The CDR3 bases are TGTGCCAGCAGCGTGGGCGGGCCCTACAATGAGCAGTTCTTC.

This CDR3 reads CASSMKVPDTQYF. CDR3 coding DNA: TGTGCCAGTAGTATGAAGGTCCCAGATACGCAGTATTTT. The gene calls are TRBV19 and TRBJ2-3, with no clear D. This CDR3 is 13 amino acids long. The ends were cut back, 3 bases at V and 4 bases at J, with 8 bases in the middle. The germline CDR1 and CDR2 sequences are LNHDA and SQIVND (reference sequence).

The table lists this clonotype with a few counts. The rearrangement uses TRBV6-2 or TRBV6-3 and TRBJ2-1; 8 bases map to TRBD2. Germline V CDR1 and CDR2: MNHEY, SVGEGT. V was pared by 6 bases and J by 5 bases, with 6 bases of the junction left unmatched. The CDR3 runs to 14 residues. Here the CDR3 reads CASRILAGHNEQFF. The CDR3 DNA reads TGTGCCAGCAGAATATTAGCGGGACACAATGAGCAGTTCTTC.

This clonotype occurred many times. The V and J genes are TRBV7-2 and TRBJ1-2; tentatively, D is TRBD1 (5 bases). This CDR3 is built from 13 residues. V shed 0 bases and J shed 3 bases, with 5 bases lying between them. Germline loops: CDR1 SGHTA, CDR2 FQGNSA. CDR3 protein: CASSLAGDYGYTF. As DNA, the CDR3 is TGTGCCAGCAGCTTAGCAGGGGACTATGGCTACACCTTC.